This paragraph covers one T cell receptor (beta chain) sequence. The target antigen is unknown. Library preparation for TCR beta used quantitative 5'-RACE with molecular barcodes. Via MiXCR, TCRdb re-called the 5' RACE reads, giving one row per CDR3 protein. The table shows over 700,000 distinct CDR3 sequences, with roughly 19% occurring only once. This sample is part of a study of CD8 T cells in ankylosing spondylitis. General study results and limits: A TCR beta motif of 7 to 9 highly homologous variants seemed to mark ankylosing spondylitis blood. Disease-linked clones, CD8+, were relatively rare in peripheral blood.

This CDR3 has 12 residues. J gave up 5 bases and V 4 bases, and 1 base lay outside the gene matches. This chain links TRBV12-3 or TRBV12-4 with TRBJ2-5, with 7 bases lining up with TRBD1. The clonotype was recovered from a male donor with ankylosing spondylitis. Sequenced input: blood, either unsorted or a sorted T cell fraction (not recorded which). As DNA, the CDR3 is TGTGCCAGCAGTTCGGACAGGGAGACCCAGTACTTC. Translation: CASSSDRETQYF.